These 24 T cell receptor beta chains share one sample of origin, sequenced in a study of shared clonotypes between healthy human individuals. The protocol was immunoSEQ multiplex PCR, while the TCRdb copy is restricted to in-frame clones and leaves out a portion. Here the sample spans nearly 500,000 clones, about 79% being singletons. Sequenced material: PBMCs. Receptor source: a woman aged 40 to 49 in good health. Some clones in this sample may be carry-over from other donors' samples.

This clone was counted once. This chain links TRBV6-6 with TRBJ1-5; the D is unclear. Germline values: CDR1 MNHNY, CDR2 SVGAGI (reference sequence). The V end lost 2 bases, the J end lost 9 bases, and 8 bases lay between the germline ends. The CDR3 spans 12 residues. CDR3 sequence reads: CASSYSNGPQHF. CDR3 nucleotides: TGTGCCAGCAGTTACAGTAACGGGCCCCAGCATTTT.

The table lists this clone with a few counts. The CDR3 DNA reads as TGCAGCGTCGAGGAGGGGAACGAGCAGTACTTC. Protein product: CSVEEGNEQYF. The chain carries TRBV29-1 and TRBJ2-7; D may be TRBD2 (6 bases). This CDR3 comprises 11 residues. V was cut by 6 bases and J by 5 bases, with 11 bases left in between. Germline-derived CDR1 and CDR2 are SQVTM and ANQGSEA.

The V and J genes are TRBV7-9 and TRBJ1-5, with D unclear. V shed 8 bases and J shed 5 bases, with 10 bases lying between them. CDR3 length: 12 residues. Germline-derived CDR1 and CDR2 are SEHNR and FQNEAQ (reference sequence). In DNA form, the CDR3 reads TGTGCCAGCGGGAGCCCCGATCAGCCCCAGCATTTT. It is translated as CASGSPDQPQHF.

The chain combines TRBV7-2 with TRBJ1-5; TRBD1 matches at 8 bases. There are 14 residues in the CDR3. The germline V gene encodes CDR1 SGHTA and CDR2 FQGNSA. The V and J ends lost 5 bases and 5 bases, in that order; junction bases with no gene match: 5. The CDR3 DNA reads as TGTGCCAGCAGCCTTAAGACAGGGGATCAGCCCCAGCATTTT. Translation gives CASSLKTGDQPQHF.

This clone has just a few counts. V usage is TRBV28 and J usage is TRBJ2-2, with D tentatively TRBD1 or TRBD2 (5 bases each). Germline V lookup: CDR1 MDHEN, CDR2 SYDVKM. V lost 1 base to trimming and J lost 6 bases, with 18 bases between them. This CDR3 comprises 17 residues. The CDR3 spells CASSLSSPRRGAGELFF. Here the CDR3 DNA reads TGTGCCAGCAGTTTATCTTCCCCGCGTAGAGGGGCCGGGGAGCTGTTTTTT.

V usage is TRBV4-3 and J usage is TRBJ1-2, with 7 bases that match TRBD1. Looked up from germline, CDR1 is LGHNA and CDR2 is YSLEER. Unmatched junction bases numbered 2, after V lost 0 bases and J lost 4 bases. The CDR3 covers 14 residues. CDR3 coding DNA: TGCGCCAGCAGCCAAGATCCAGGGGGCTATGGCTACACCTTC. It codes for CASSQDPGGYGYTF.

This clone was observed a single time. The gene calls are TRBV9 and TRBJ2-1; 7 bases map to TRBD2. This CDR3 comprises 15 residues. Germline V CDR1 and CDR2: SGDLS, YYNGEE. V dropped 0 bases and J dropped 2; count of bases not matched to a gene: 2. CDR3: CASSVDGRPYNEQFF. The CDR3 DNA reads TGTGCCAGCAGCGTAGACGGGAGGCCCTACAATGAGCAGTTCTTC.

The chain has TRBV25-1 and TRBJ2-3; TRBD1 might be the D (6 bases). This CDR3 is built from 15 residues. Germline V gene data show CDR1 as MGHDK and CDR2 as SYGVNS. V gave up 1 base and J gave up 10 bases, with 18 bases separating them. The CDR3 bases are TGTGCCAGCAGTGAATTACCCACAGGGAAGCCGGCGCAGTATTTT. It codes for CASSELPTGKPAQYF. Full variable domain (remainder filled in from reference TRBV25-1 and TRBJ2-3): EADIYQTPRYLVIGTGKKITLECSQTMGHDKMYWYQQDPGMELHLIHYSYGVNSTEKGDLSSESTVSRIRTEHFPLTLESARPSHTSQYLCASSELPTGKPAQYFGPGTRLTVL.

The V and J genes are TRBV4-2 and TRBJ2-3; TRBD1 or TRBD2 may be the D gene (5 bases each). Trimming removed 0 bases at V and 0 bases at J, with 10 bases between. Germline V gives CDR1 LGHNA, CDR2 YNFKEQ. The CDR3 length is 16 residues. The CDR3 protein is CASSQDGAGSTDTQYF. The DNA of the CDR3 is TGTGCCAGCAGCCAAGACGGGGCTGGGAGCACAGATACGCAGTATTTT.

V is TRBV7-2 and J is TRBJ2-2; unclear D gene. V gave up 2 bases and J gave up 4 bases, with 5 bases separating them. The germline V gene encodes CDR1 SGHTA and CDR2 FQGNSA. CDR3 size: 13 residues. This CDR3 reads CASSLLGTGELFF. CDR3 coding DNA: TGTGCCAGCAGCTTACTAGGCACCGGGGAGCTGTTTTTT. Drawing the rest from reference TRBV7-2 and TRBJ2-2, the complete variable domain is GAGVSQSPSNKVTEKGKDVELRCDPISGHTALYWYRQSLGQGLEFLIYFQGNSAPDKSGLPSDRFSAERTGGSVSTLTIQRTQQEDSAVYLCASSLLGTGELFFGEGSRLTVL.

This clone showed up just a few times. The chain is built from TRBV4-3 and TRBJ1-1; D might be TRBD1 (5 bases). V was cut by 1 base and J by 3 bases, with 12 bases left in between. This CDR3 region has 15 residues. The V gene's germline CDR1 is LGHNA and CDR2 YSLEER. The DNA of the CDR3 is TGCGCCAGCAGCCAAGTACAAGGGGTGTACACTGAAGCTTTCTTT. The encoded protein is CASSQVQGVYTEAFF.

This rearrangement joins TRBV4-1 to TRBJ1-1; D uncertain. The CDR3 loop spans 13 amino acids. CDR1 is MGHRA, CDR2 YSYEKL, per germline. V was clipped by 4 bases and J by 10 bases, with 16 bases between them. The CDR3 spells CASSPRNRGGAFF. In nucleotides, the CDR3 is TGCGCCAGCAGCCCGAGAAATCGTGGAGGAGCTTTCTTT.

This clone was detected a few times. The CDR3 sequence: CAWSVQGQGSYTF. For the CDR3, the DNA is TGTGCCTGGAGTGTACAGGGACAGGGTAGCTACACCTTC. The V call is TRBV30, the J call TRBJ1-2; 9 positions agree with TRBD1. After removal of 0 bases from V and 9 bases from J, the junction contained 5 bases not matched to a gene. Germline V gene data show CDR1 as GTSNPN and CDR2 as SVGIG (reference sequence). There are 13 residues in the CDR3.

The chain carries TRBV6-5 and TRBJ2-7; D gene unclear. Germline CDR1 MNHEY, CDR2 SVGAGI. CDR3 size: 15 residues. Trimming cost V 8 bases and J 3 bases, with 20 bases left between them. CDR3 loop: CASRMRTGSSYEQYF. The CDR3 bases are TGTGCCAGCCGAATGCGTACTGGGTCCAGCTACGAGCAGTACTTC.

This clone has a single count. The gene calls are TRBV6-1 and TRBJ1-2; D unresolved. CDR3 length equals 12 residues. CDR1 and CDR2 (germline): MNHNS, SASEGT. Trimming removed 2 bases at V and 9 bases at J, with 10 bases between. The CDR3 coding sequence is TGTGCCAGCAGTGAAAATGCATACAGCTACACCTTC. This gives the protein CASSENAYSYTF.

The chain is built from TRBV6-5 and TRBJ1-2; D gene unclear. CDR3 length: 14 residues. V lost 6 bases to trimming and J lost 4 bases, with 15 bases between them. Germline assignment: CDR1 MNHEY and CDR2 SVGAGI. Here the CDR3 reads CASSRETRLYGYTF. The CDR3 DNA is TGTGCCAGCAGCCGCGAGACCAGACTCTATGGCTACACCTTC.

A remark on this clone: A far larger clone is off by one base, so a read error is likely. Other DNA variants within this sample encode the same CDR3. The chain links TRBV6-4 to TRBJ2-1; TRBD2 matches at 14 bases. CDR1 and CDR2 (germline): MRHNA, SNTAGT. The CDR3 totals 16 residues. The CDR3 here is CASSDGGTSGSDEQFF. The DNA of the CDR3 is TGTGCCAGCAGTGACGGGGGGACTAGCGGGAGCGATGAACAGTTCTTC.

V gene TRBV5-4 combines with J gene TRBJ2-5, with D perhaps matching TRBD1 (5 bases). The CDR3 spans 13 residues. V lost 5 bases to trimming and J lost 1 base, with 9 bases between them. Germline CDR1 reads SGHNT; CDR2 reads YYREEE (reference sequence). CDR3 nucleotide sequence: TGTGCCAGCAGTCCGACAGTCCAAGAGACCCAGTACTTC. Translating gives CASSPTVQETQYF.

The chain uses TRBV5-1 and TRBJ2-2; D is unclear. V was cut by 3 bases and J by 4 bases, with 16 bases left in between. The CDR3 is 16 residues long. Germline values: CDR1 SGHRS, CDR2 YFSETQ. CDR3 sequence reads: CASSYPGHEGTGELFF. The CDR3, as DNA: TGCGCCAGCAGCTACCCCGGGCACGAAGGCACCGGGGAGCTGTTTTTT.

This clone has only a few counts. The rearrangement uses TRBV27 and TRBJ2-5, with D tentatively TRBD1 (6 bases). The closer fit of TRBJ2-7 to the DNA end suggests the J call may be wrong. The germline CDR1 and CDR2 sequences are MNHEY and SMNVEV (reference sequence). The CDR3 contains 17 residues. The CDR3 region has the DNA TGTGCCAGCAGCCTCAGGGGCCCACCACCACCTTCCTACGAGCAGTACTTC. Translating gives CASSLRGPPPPSYEQYF.

The chain is built from TRBV7-3 and TRBJ2-1; D is unresolved. Germline assignment: CDR1 SGHTA and CDR2 FQGTGA. Trimming cost V 1 base and J 4 bases, with 14 bases left between them. This CDR3 has 16 residues. The CDR3 here is CASSLNGLKQYNEQFF. The CDR3 nucleotides are TGTGCCAGCAGCTTAAACGGGTTGAAACAGTACAATGAGCAGTTCTTC.

V is TRBV6-5 and J is TRBJ2-1, with a tentative D call TRBD2 (6 bases). There are 14 residues in the CDR3. Trimming took off 7 bases at V and 4 bases at J, with 14 bases between the two ends. Germline V gene data show CDR1 as MNHEY and CDR2 as SVGAGI. DNA of the CDR3: TGTGCCAGCAAGGGGCGGCGGGAATACAATGAGCAGTTCTTC. This sequence encodes CASKGRREYNEQFF.

The chain is built from TRBV5-1 and TRBJ2-3, with 9 positions matching TRBD1. The CDR3 sequence is 15 residues long. Trimming at V came to 6 bases and at J to 4 bases, leaving 9 bases not matched to a gene. The germline V gene has CDR1 SGHRS and CDR2 YFSETQ. The CDR3 loop is CASTPGQGVADTQYF. DNA for the CDR3: TGCGCCAGCACCCCGGGACAGGGTGTTGCAGATACGCAGTATTTT.

This clone was seen once. V usage is TRBV7-3 and J usage is TRBJ1-2; D remains ambiguous. This CDR3 has 13 amino acids. Germline V gene lookup returns CDR1 SGHTA and CDR2 FQGTGA. V was shortened by 5 bases and J by 4 bases, with 11 bases between the two germline ends. The CDR3 is CASSHGSGYGYTF. The CDR3 coding sequence is TGTGCCAGCAGCCATGGGTCCGGCTATGGCTACACCTTC.